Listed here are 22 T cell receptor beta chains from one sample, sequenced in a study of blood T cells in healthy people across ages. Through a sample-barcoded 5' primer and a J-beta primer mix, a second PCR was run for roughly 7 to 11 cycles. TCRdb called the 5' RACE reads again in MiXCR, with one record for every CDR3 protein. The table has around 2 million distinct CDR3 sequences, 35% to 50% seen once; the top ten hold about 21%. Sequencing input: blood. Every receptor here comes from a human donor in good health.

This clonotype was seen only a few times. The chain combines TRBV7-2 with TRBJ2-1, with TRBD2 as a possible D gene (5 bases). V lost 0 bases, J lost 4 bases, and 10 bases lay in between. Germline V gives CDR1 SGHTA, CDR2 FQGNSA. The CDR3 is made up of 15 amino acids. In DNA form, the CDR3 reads TGTGCCAGCAGCTTAGCTGAGGGCTTATACAATGAGCAGTTCTTC. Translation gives CASSLAEGLYNEQFF.

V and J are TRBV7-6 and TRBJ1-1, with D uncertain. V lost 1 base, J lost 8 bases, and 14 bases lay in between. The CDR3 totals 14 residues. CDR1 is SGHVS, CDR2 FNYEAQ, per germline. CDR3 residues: CASSLGGDGFEAFF. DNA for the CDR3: TGTGCCAGCAGCTTAGGAGGAGACGGATTCGAAGCTTTCTTT.

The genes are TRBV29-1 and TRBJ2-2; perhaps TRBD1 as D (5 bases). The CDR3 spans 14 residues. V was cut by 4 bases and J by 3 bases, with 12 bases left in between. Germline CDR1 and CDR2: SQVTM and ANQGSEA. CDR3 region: CSVGAGWDTGELFF. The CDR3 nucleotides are TGCAGCGTTGGGGCAGGGTGGGACACCGGGGAGCTGTTTTTT.

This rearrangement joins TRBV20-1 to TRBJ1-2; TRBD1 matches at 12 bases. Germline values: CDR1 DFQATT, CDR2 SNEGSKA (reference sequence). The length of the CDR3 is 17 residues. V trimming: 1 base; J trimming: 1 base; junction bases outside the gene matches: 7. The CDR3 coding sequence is TGCAGTGCTAGAGGCCGGGACAGGGGGCTTCTTAACTATGGCTACACCTTC. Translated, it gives CSARGRDRGLLNYGYTF.

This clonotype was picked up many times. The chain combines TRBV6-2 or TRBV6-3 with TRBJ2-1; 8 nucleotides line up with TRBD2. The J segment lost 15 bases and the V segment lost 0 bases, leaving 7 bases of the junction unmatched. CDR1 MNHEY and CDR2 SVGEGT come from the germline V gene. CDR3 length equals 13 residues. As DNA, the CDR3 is TGTGCCAGCAGTTACTCCCTGCGTGGACTAGCGTTCTTC. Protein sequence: CASSYSLRGLAFF.

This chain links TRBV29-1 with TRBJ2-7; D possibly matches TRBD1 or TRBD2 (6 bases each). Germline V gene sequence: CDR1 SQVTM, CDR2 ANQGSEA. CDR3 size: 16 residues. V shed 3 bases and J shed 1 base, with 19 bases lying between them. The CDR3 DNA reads TGCAGCGTTGAGGGGTTCGACGGGGGCGATTCCTACGAGCAGTACTTC. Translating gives CSVEGFDGGDSYEQYF.

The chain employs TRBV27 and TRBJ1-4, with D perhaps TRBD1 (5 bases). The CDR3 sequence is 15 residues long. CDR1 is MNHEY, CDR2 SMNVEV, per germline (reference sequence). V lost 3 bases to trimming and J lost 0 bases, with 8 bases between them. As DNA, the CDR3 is TGTGCCAGCAGTTTTAGCAGGGCAACTAATGAAAAACTGTTTTTT. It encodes CASSFSRATNEKLFF.

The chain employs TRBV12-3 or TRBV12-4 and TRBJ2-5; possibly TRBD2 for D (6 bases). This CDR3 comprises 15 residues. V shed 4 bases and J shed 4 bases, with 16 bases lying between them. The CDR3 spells CASSSASAGRETQYF. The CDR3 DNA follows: TGTGCCAGCAGTTCAGCCTCGGCGGGGCGAGAGACCCAGTACTTC.

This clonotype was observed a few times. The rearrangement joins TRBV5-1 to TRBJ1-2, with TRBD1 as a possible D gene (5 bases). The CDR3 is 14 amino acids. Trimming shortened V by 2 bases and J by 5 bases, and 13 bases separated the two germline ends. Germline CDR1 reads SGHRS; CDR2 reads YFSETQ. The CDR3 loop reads CASSFTDSKYGYTF. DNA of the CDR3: TGCGCCAGCAGCTTCACCGACAGCAAGTATGGCTACACCTTC.

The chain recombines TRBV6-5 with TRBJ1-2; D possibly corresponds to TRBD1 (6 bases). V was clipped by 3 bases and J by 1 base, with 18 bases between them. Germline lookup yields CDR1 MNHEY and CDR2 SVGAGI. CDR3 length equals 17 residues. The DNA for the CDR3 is TGTGCCAGCAGTTATGGGAGGGGGAACCAAATTAACTATGGCTACACCTTC. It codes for CASSYGRGNQINYGYTF.

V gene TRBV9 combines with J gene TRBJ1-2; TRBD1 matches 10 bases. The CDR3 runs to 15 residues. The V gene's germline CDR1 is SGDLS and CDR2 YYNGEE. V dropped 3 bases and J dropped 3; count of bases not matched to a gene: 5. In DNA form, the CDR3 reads TGTGCCAGCAGCGCAAGACAGGGGGCATACTATGGCTACACCTTC. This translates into CASSARQGAYYGYTF.

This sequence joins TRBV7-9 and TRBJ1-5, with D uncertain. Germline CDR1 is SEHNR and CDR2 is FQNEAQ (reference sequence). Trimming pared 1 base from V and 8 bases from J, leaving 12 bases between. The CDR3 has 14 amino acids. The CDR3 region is CASSLGAEIEPQHF. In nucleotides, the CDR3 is TGTGCCAGCAGCTTAGGGGCTGAAATAGAGCCCCAGCATTTT.

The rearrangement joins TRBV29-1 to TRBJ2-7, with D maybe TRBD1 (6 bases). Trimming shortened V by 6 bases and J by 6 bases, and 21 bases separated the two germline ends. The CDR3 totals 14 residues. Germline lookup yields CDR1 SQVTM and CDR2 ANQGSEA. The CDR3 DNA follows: TGCAGCGTCTGGACAGCTATGAGAGTGGGCGAGCAGTACTTC. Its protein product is CSVWTAMRVGEQYF.

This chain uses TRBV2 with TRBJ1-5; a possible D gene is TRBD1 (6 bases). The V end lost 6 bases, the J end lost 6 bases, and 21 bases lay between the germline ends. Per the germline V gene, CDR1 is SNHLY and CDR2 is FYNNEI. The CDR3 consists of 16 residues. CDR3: CASRMTGAGLSQPQHF. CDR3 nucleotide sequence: TGTGCCAGCAGAATGACGGGGGCTGGGTTAAGTCAGCCCCAGCATTTT.

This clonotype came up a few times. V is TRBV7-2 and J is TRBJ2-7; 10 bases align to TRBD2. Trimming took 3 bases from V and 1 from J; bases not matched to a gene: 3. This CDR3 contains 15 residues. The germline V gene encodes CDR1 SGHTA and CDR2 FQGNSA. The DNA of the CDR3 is TGTGCCAGCAGCTTGAATAGCGGGGGGTCCTACGAGCAGTACTTC. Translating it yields CASSLNSGGSYEQYF.

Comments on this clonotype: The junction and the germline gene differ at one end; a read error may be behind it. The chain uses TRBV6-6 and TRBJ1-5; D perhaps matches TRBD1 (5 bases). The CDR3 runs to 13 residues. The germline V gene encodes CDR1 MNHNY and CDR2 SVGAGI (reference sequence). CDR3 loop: CASSTQGLQPQHF. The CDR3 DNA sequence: TGCGCCAGCAGTACCCAGGGTTTGCAGCCCCAGCATTTT.

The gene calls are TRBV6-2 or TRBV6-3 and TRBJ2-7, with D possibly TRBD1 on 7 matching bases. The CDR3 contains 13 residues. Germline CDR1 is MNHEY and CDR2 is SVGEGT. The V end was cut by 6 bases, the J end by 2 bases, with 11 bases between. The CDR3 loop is CASSDREAYEQYF. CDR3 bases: TGTGCCAGCAGCGACAGGGAGGCCTACGAGCAGTACTTC.

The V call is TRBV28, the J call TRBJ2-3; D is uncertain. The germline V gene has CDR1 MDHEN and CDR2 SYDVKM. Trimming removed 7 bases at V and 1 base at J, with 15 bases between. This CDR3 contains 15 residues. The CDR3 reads CASTLSLGGTDTQYF. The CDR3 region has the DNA TGTGCCAGCACCCTGTCCCTTGGGGGCACAGATACGCAGTATTTT.

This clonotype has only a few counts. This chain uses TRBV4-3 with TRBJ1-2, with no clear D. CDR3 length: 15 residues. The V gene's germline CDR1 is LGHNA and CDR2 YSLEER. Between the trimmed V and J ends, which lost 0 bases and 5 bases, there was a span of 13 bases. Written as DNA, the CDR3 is TGCGCCAGCAGCCAAGAGACCAGTATCTTTTATGGCTACACCTTC. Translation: CASSQETSIFYGYTF.

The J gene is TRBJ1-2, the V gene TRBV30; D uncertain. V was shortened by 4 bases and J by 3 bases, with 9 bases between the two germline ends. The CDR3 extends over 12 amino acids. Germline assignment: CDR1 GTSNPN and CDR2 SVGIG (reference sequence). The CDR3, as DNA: TGTGCCTGGACCGCCAGGTACTATGGCTACACCTTC. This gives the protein CAWTARYYGYTF.

CDR3 sequence: CASSPPGARNTEAFF. The CDR3, as DNA: TGTGCCAGCTCACCACCGGGGGCGAGGAACACTGAAGCTTTCTTT. The chain is built from TRBV18 and TRBJ1-1, with a possible D match to TRBD1 (6 bases). The germline gives CDR1 KGHSH, CDR2 LQKENI. The CDR3 has 15 amino acids. V lost 0 bases to trimming and J lost 1 base, with 9 bases between them. Based on the CDR3 plus reference TRBV18 and TRBJ1-1, the full variable domain is NAGVMQNPRHLVRRRGQEARLRCSPMKGHSHVYWYRQLPEEGLKFMVYLQKENIIDESGMPKERFSAEFPKEGPSILRIQQVVRGDSAAYFCASSPPGARNTEAFFGQGTRLTVV.

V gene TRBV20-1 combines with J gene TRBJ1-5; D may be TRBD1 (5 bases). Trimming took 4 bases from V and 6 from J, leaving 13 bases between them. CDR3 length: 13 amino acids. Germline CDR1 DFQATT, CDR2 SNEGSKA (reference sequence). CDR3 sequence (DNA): TGCAGTGCTACGACATGGAGGGGTCAGCCCCAGCATTTT. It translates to CSATTWRGQPQHF.